Included here is one TCR beta chain sequence, with context. V was shortened by 5 bases and J by 5 bases, with 12 bases between the two germline ends. This CDR3 has 12 amino acids. CDR1 and CDR2 from the germline V gene are SQVTM and ANQGSEA. Measured with immunoSEQ multiplex PCR; TCRdb has only the in-frame clones, and not every one. Here the sample spans tens of thousands of clones, 91% being singletons. This entry is derived from a study of technical replicates of blood from four donors. Sequencing used T cells isolated from PBMCs. This receptor was obtained from a human donor in good health. Some clones in this sample may be carry-over from other donors' samples. This chain joins TRBV29-1 and TRBJ2-5; the D gene is possibly TRBD1 (6 bases). CDR3 loop: CSVSRGTETQYF. In DNA form, the CDR3 reads TGCAGCGTTAGTAGGGGGACGGAGACCCAGTACTTC.